This TCR beta chain was documented in a study of blood T cell repertoires in COVID-19. As for the study in general: Material from acute and convalescent COVID-19 was sourced from the United States, Italy and Spain. Sample material is recorded as cDNA or gDNA derived from T cells, B-cell-depleted T cells, or PBMCs.

Per the authors' pipeline: Cell counts per sample came from amplifying reference gene primers. The assay was immunoSEQ multiplex PCR, and TCRdb's table has in-frame clones only and misses some. V, J and clone size derive from that table, while D and trimming were established from the DNA sequence. The sample includes roughly 220,000 clones, 84% of them seen just once. The CDR3 runs to 11 residues. Per the germline V gene, CDR1 is SNHLY and CDR2 is FYNNEI. V lost 2 bases, J lost 12 bases, and 10 bases lay in between. The sequence derives from a woman aged 60-75 years with acute or convalescent COVID-19. Sequenced sample: peripheral blood. This sequence joins TRBV2 and TRBJ1-2; D unclear. DNA for the CDR3: TGTGCCAGCAGTGAACGACTGGGTGACACCTTC. Amino acids: CASSERLGDTF.